One TCR beta chain is described in this entry. The antigen is unknown. Generated by immunoSEQ multiplex PCR, the TCRdb table keeps only in-frame clones and is missing some. The repertoire consists of about 160,000 clones, with around 93% occurring once and the leading ten covering around 4.4%. The data stem from a study of T cell responses to AZD1222 COVID-19 vaccine. Study results and limitations: Spike-specific TCR depth and breadth grew after two AZD1222 doses. No repertoire was sampled before or during the peak T cell response, only after it.

From germline, CDR1 is MNHEY and CDR2 SVGAGI. The CDR3 runs to 15 residues. With 6 bases removed from V and 0 bases from J, the gap between germline ends came to 12 bases. The chain employs TRBV6-5 and TRBJ1-5; D is undetermined. The sequences come from peripheral blood, collected on day 0 of AZD1222 vaccination. This sequence originates from an adult in good health. CDR3 in amino acids: CASRPYTDSNQPQHF. The DNA of the CDR3 is TGTGCCAGCAGACCGTACACAGATAGCAATCAGCCCCAGCATTTT.